These T cell receptor beta chains were read from a single sample in a study of beta chain features in type 1 diabetes. Repertoires were generated with immunoSEQ multiplex PCR, while TCRdb's copy carries only in-frame clones and drops some. The table lists some 330,000 clones, about 10% of them singletons. The specimen was naive CD4+ T cells from blood. These receptors were collected from a young woman in good health. Both conserved end residues are part of each CDR3. D genes are given only for firm matches. Clone size is stated in some rows and not others, as once, few, many or a class when expanded.

TRBD2 TRBJ2-1 NA TRBV6-1 TGTGCCAGCAGTGACCCAGCGGGAAACACCTACAATGAGCAGTTCTTC CASSDPAGNTYNEQFF
NA TRBJ2-1 NA TRBV28 TGTGCCAGCAGTCGACTGAGGGTTGAGCAGTTCTTC CASSRLRVEQFF
TRBD2 TRBJ2-1 NA TRBV18 TGTGCCAGCTCACCGGGACTAGCGGGGGACAATGAGCAGTTCTTC CASSPGLAGDNEQFF
TRBD1 TRBJ1-2 few TRBV27 TGTGCCAGCAGTTTCAGGGGGTTGCAATATGGCTACACCTTC CASSFRGLQYGYTF
NA TRBJ2-7 NA TRBV5-1 TGCGCCAGCACCTCTGGGCCAGCCCTCTCCTACGAGCAGTACTTC CASTSGPALSYEQYF
TRBD2 TRBJ2-1 few TRBV7-2 TGTGCCAGCAGCTTAGCAGCGGGGGGAGGGGAGTTCTTC CASSLAAGGGEFF
NA TRBJ1-2 NA TRBV2 TGTGCCAGCATCCGGGACACACAAAAGGGCTACACCTTC CASIRDTQKGYTF
NA TRBJ2-1 NA TRBV28 TGTGCCAGCAGTTTTCCCTGGCCGGGAAAAAACAATGAGCAGTTCTTC CASSFPWPGKNNEQFF
NA TRBJ1-2 NA TRBV7-2 TGTGCCAGCAGCTTAGTGGGGTCGGGGGTTAACACCTTC CASSLVGSGVNTF
TRBD2 TRBJ2-1 few TRBV7-2 TGTGCCAGCAGCTATCCTAGCGGGGCATACAATGAGCAGTTCTTC CASSYPSGAYNEQFF
TRBD1 TRBJ2-1 few TRBV19 TGTGCCAGTAGCCGACAGGGGGAATACAATGAGCAGTTCTTC CASSRQGEYNEQFF
NA TRBJ2-5 few TRBV18 TGTGCCAGCTCACCCCCATCACAAGAGACCCAGTACTTC CASSPPSQETQYF
NA TRBJ2-1 NA TRBV15 TGTGCCACCAGCAGAGATCTGGGCAGGGCCCCAAGCTCCTACAATGAGCAGTTCTTC CATSRDLGRAPSSYNEQFF
TRBD1 TRBJ2-1 few TRBV7-2 TGTGCCAGCAGCCCCGGACAGGGGGCGATGAATGAGCAGTTCTTC CASSPGQGAMNEQFF
NA TRBJ1-2 few TRBV25-1 TGTGCCAGCAGTCCTATTGACAGCGTTAACTATGGCTACACCTTC CASSPIDSVNYGYTF